One and the same sample provided the 30 T cell receptor beta chains below, sequenced in a study of blood T cell repertoires in COVID-19. This table comes from immunoSEQ multiplex PCR, and its TCRdb copy is limited to in-frame clones, with some not included. Of around 43,000 clones listed, about 85% are singletons. Sequencing was performed on peripheral blood. These receptors were taken from a woman over 75 with acute or convalescent COVID-19.

The chain is built from TRBV3-1 (or the pseudogene TRBV3-2) and TRBJ2-1; TRBD2 aligns across 8 bases. The CDR3 covers 15 residues. V shed 1 base and J 4 bases; nucleotides not matched to a gene: 3. CDR1 is LGHDT and CDR2 is YNNKEL in the germline V gene (reference sequence). CDR3 loop: CASSQGTGGYNEQFF. CDR3 nucleotide sequence: TGTGCCAGCAGCCAAGGGACGGGAGGGTACAATGAGCAGTTCTTC.

This clone occurred a few times. The CDR3 is CASSADRARGELFF. CDR3 nucleotides: TGCGCCAGCAGCGCTGACAGGGCCCGGGGGGAGCTGTTTTTT. This sequence joins TRBV4-1 and TRBJ2-2, with 7 positions matching TRBD1. The J segment lost 8 bases and the V segment lost 5 bases, leaving 8 bases of the junction unmatched. CDR1 is MGHRA, CDR2 YSYEKL, per germline. The CDR3 runs 14 residues.

The chain couples TRBV28 to TRBJ2-3; 8 bases are a match to TRBD1. V gave up 4 bases and J gave up 8 bases; unmatched junction bases: 8. There are 14 residues in the CDR3. Germline V gives CDR1 MDHEN, CDR2 SYDVKM. The chain's CDR3 is CASSWGQVLGTQYF. The CDR3 DNA reads TGTGCCAGCAGTTGGGGACAGGTCCTTGGTACGCAGTATTTT.

The rearrangement joins TRBV19 to TRBJ1-2; the match to TRBD1 covers 12 bases. Trimming at V came to 6 bases and at J to 6 bases, leaving 23 bases not matched to a gene. Germline CDR1 is LNHDA and CDR2 is SQIVND (reference sequence). This CDR3 has 20 residues. The CDR3 sequence is CASREGQGAINLQKTHGYTF. CDR3 DNA sequence: TGTGCCAGTAGAGAGGGACAGGGGGCGATTAACCTCCAAAAAACCCATGGCTACACCTTC.

The genes are TRBV28 and TRBJ2-1, with D possibly being TRBD2 (5 bases). Germline V gene data show CDR1 as MDHEN and CDR2 as SYDVKM. Trimming cost V 5 bases and J 2 bases, with 22 bases left between them. CDR3 length: 18 amino acids. CDR3 protein: CASSPIILGAATYNEQFF. The CDR3 nucleotides are TGTGCCAGCAGTCCGATCATACTAGGCGCGGCTACCTACAATGAGCAGTTCTTC.

In this sample, this clone turned up a few times. The rearrangement joins TRBV18 to TRBJ1-1; tentatively, D is TRBD1 (5 bases). This CDR3 comprises 13 residues. Trimming stripped 3 bases from V and 5 bases from J, with 10 bases between. The germline V gene encodes CDR1 KGHSH and CDR2 LQKENI. The CDR3 DNA reads as TGTGCCAGCTCACCGACAGTAAGGACTGAAGCTTTCTTT. It specifies CASSPTVRTEAFF.

J is TRBJ2-5 and V is TRBV5-1, with unresolved D. Germline lookup yields CDR1 SGHRS and CDR2 YFSETQ. Trimming stripped 2 bases from V and 4 bases from J, with 12 bases between. CDR3 length: 14 residues. As DNA, the CDR3 is TGCGCCAGCAGCTTCACTGTTCCCCCAGAGACCCAGTACTTC. Residues: CASSFTVPPETQYF.

This clone was picked up a small number of times. V gene TRBV5-1 combines with J gene TRBJ1-5, with D possibly TRBD1 on 6 matching bases. V gave up 2 bases and J gave up 3 bases, with 15 bases separating them. CDR1 and CDR2 (germline): SGHRS, YFSETQ. This CDR3 contains 16 residues. Here the CDR3 DNA reads TGCGCCAGCAGCTTACAGGGCCCATCCTTCAATCAGCCCCAGCATTTT. Protein product: CASSLQGPSFNQPQHF.

The chain couples TRBV2 to TRBJ2-1; TRBD2 agrees at 8 bases. The V gene's germline CDR1 is SNHLY and CDR2 FYNNEI. V was clipped by 1 base and J by 6 bases; unmatched bases: 2. This CDR3 is 14 amino acids long. The CDR3 region is CASSEESGSNEQFF. CDR3 nucleotide sequence: TGTGCCAGCAGTGAAGAAAGCGGGAGCAATGAGCAGTTCTTC.

This clone was seen once. The chain joins TRBV19 to TRBJ2-7; 7 bases fit TRBD2. CDR1 is LNHDA and CDR2 is SQIVND in the germline V gene (reference sequence). The CDR3 sequence is 15 residues long. The junction had 6 bases not matched to a gene; V was cut back by 1 base and J by 3 bases. The CDR3 sequence: CASSIAGGSGYEQYF. In DNA, the CDR3 is TGTGCCAGTAGTATAGCGGGCGGGAGTGGCTACGAGCAGTACTTC.

This clone was seen only once. This sequence joins TRBV29-1 and TRBJ1-1, with D possibly matching TRBD1 (5 bases). The CDR3 has 14 amino acids. Deletions cut 5 bases from V and 0 bases from J, with 13 bases between. CDR1 and CDR2 from the germline V gene are SQVTM and ANQGSEA. CDR3 region: CSVYEWGVNTEAFF. The DNA of the CDR3 is TGCAGCGTTTATGAGTGGGGGGTGAACACTGAAGCTTTCTTT.

The chain couples TRBV19 to TRBJ2-5; 7 bases match TRBD2. Per the germline V gene, CDR1 is LNHDA and CDR2 is SQIVND (reference sequence). This CDR3 region has 11 residues. With V trimmed by 9 bases and J by 10 bases, 8 bases remained unmatched. The CDR3 reads CASEGRGGQYF. CDR3 sequence (DNA): TGTGCCAGCGAAGGGAGGGGTGGCCAGTACTTC.

The chain joins TRBV7-2 to TRBJ1-3; D call uncertain. Germline CDR1 and CDR2: SGHTA and FQGNSA. CDR3 length: 15 amino acids. Deletions cut 2 bases from V and 1 base from J, with 9 bases between. This CDR3 is CASSLKAGSGNTIYF. In DNA form, the CDR3 reads TGTGCCAGCAGCTTAAAAGCGGGGTCTGGAAACACCATATATTTT.

This clone was seen once. The chain has TRBV5-1 and TRBJ2-7; possibly TRBD2 for D (6 bases). V lost 0 bases and J 6 bases, leaving 13 bases between the germline ends. CDR3 size: 14 residues. CDR1 is SGHRS, CDR2 YFSETQ, per germline. This chain's CDR3 is CASSLDGGVAEQYF. The CDR3 DNA is TGCGCCAGCAGCTTGGACGGAGGGGTCGCCGAGCAGTACTTC.

The V gene is TRBV3-1 (or the pseudogene TRBV3-2), the J gene TRBJ2-5; TRBD2 might be the D (6 bases). Germline CDR1 LGHDT, CDR2 YNNKEL (reference sequence). CDR3 length: 15 residues. The ends were cut back, 4 bases at V and 7 bases at J, with 19 bases in the middle. The chain's CDR3 is CASSRESGPRGTQYF. The CDR3 DNA follows: TGTGCCAGCAGCCGTGAGAGCGGGCCGCGGGGGACCCAGTACTTC.

V gene TRBV4-2 combines with J gene TRBJ2-3, with TRBD2 matching 11 bases. Germline V gives CDR1 LGHNA, CDR2 YNFKEQ. This CDR3 has 18 amino acids. V trimming: 0 bases; J trimming: 0 bases; junction bases outside the gene matches: 5. The CDR3 sequence: CASSQELAGGPSTDTQYF. The CDR3 DNA follows: TGTGCCAGCAGCCAAGAGTTAGCGGGAGGGCCTAGCACAGATACGCAGTATTTT.

This rearrangement joins TRBV28 to TRBJ1-5; possible D gene TRBD1, 5 bases. There are 12 residues in the CDR3. CDR1 and CDR2 from the germline V gene are MDHEN and SYDVKM. V shed 3 bases and J shed 6 bases, with 6 bases lying between them. CDR3 sequence (DNA): TGTGCCAGCAGTTTGGGGGGTCAGCCCCAGCATTTT. Protein: CASSLGGQPQHF.

The J gene is TRBJ2-2, the V gene TRBV10-3, with 8 bases identical to TRBD2. The V gene end was trimmed by 10 bases and the J gene end by 5 bases; junction bases not matched to a gene: 6. This CDR3 is built from 13 residues. In germline, CDR1 is ENHRY, CDR2 SYGVKD. This CDR3 is CATERESTGELFF. The CDR3 coding sequence is TGTGCCACCGAGCGGGAGAGTACCGGGGAGCTGTTTTTT.

The chain has TRBV3-1 (or the pseudogene TRBV3-2) and TRBJ2-5; D ambiguous. The V gene lost 4 bases and the J gene lost 2 bases, with 17 bases spanning the gap. The CDR3 has 16 residues. Germline V lookup: CDR1 LGHDT, CDR2 YNNKEL (reference sequence). CDR3: CASSPLSLSDQETQYF. The CDR3 coding sequence is TGTGCCAGCAGCCCCCTTTCTTTGTCAGATCAAGAGACCCAGTACTTC.

V and J are TRBV6-1 and TRBJ1-4; D call uncertain. Germline CDR1 MNHNS, CDR2 SASEGT. CDR3 length equals 15 residues. The V gene lost 2 bases and the J gene lost 3 bases, with 10 bases spanning the gap. Here the CDR3 DNA reads TGTGCCAGCAGTGAAAGCCGGAGCCCTAATGAAAAACTGTTTTTT. This translates into CASSESRSPNEKLFF.

V and J are TRBV15 and TRBJ2-1; D is unresolved. Trimming cost V 0 bases and J 4 bases, with 13 bases left between them. The CDR3 length is 16 residues. The germline CDR1 and CDR2 sequences are LNHNV and YYDKDF (reference sequence). CDR3 amino acids: CATSRDNELPYNEQFF. The CDR3 coding sequence is TGTGCCACCAGCAGAGATAACGAGTTGCCGTACAATGAGCAGTTCTTC.

This clone was detected only a few times. This rearrangement joins TRBV2 to TRBJ1-3, with no clear D. Trimming took off 4 bases at V and 0 bases at J, with 7 bases between the two ends. Germline values: CDR1 SNHLY, CDR2 FYNNEI. The CDR3 is 14 amino acids. CDR3 nucleotide sequence: TGTGCCAGCAGTGGTGACAACTCTGGAAACACCATATATTTT. Encoded protein: CASSGDNSGNTIYF.

The count of this clone is one. The V and J genes are TRBV5-1 and TRBJ2-2; D call uncertain. CDR1 is SGHRS and CDR2 is YFSETQ in the germline V gene. Trimming stripped 0 bases from V and 4 bases from J, with 7 bases between. The CDR3 extends over 14 amino acids. CDR3: CASSLESGTGELFF. CDR3 sequence (DNA): TGCGCCAGCAGCTTGGAGTCAGGCACCGGGGAGCTGTTTTTT.

V is TRBV19 and J is TRBJ1-1; 7 bases are shared with TRBD1. CDR1 is LNHDA, CDR2 SQIVND, per germline (reference sequence). Losses at the gene ends were 7 bases for V and 0 bases for J; bases not matched to a gene: 5. The CDR3 covers 14 residues. The chain's CDR3 is CASNPGQLNTEAFF. For the CDR3, the DNA is TGTGCCAGTAATCCGGGACAGCTGAACACTGAAGCTTTCTTT.

This clone was counted once. The gene calls are TRBV3-1 (or the pseudogene TRBV3-2) and TRBJ2-5, with a tentative D call TRBD1 (6 bases). CDR3 length: 15 residues. The germline V gene has CDR1 LGHDT and CDR2 YNNKEL (reference sequence). V was shortened by 6 bases and J by 3 bases, with 17 bases between the two germline ends. CDR3 protein: CASRKQPDRKETQYF. In DNA, the CDR3 is TGTGCCAGCAGAAAGCAACCGGACAGAAAAGAGACCCAGTACTTC.

The chain joins TRBV7-8 to TRBJ2-7; D is uncertain. The ends were cut back, 0 bases at V and 6 bases at J, with 12 bases in the middle. Looked up from germline, CDR1 is SGHVS and CDR2 is FQNEAQ. CDR3 length: 14 residues. The CDR3 DNA is TGTGCCAGCAGCTTAGCGGTTTATGGCGGCGAGCAGTACTTC. Amino acids: CASSLAVYGGEQYF.

The chain is built from TRBV15 and TRBJ2-5, with a possible D match to TRBD2 (5 bases). Germline values: CDR1 LNHNV, CDR2 YYDKDF (reference sequence). The CDR3 totals 17 residues. The V end lost 5 bases, the J end lost 5 bases, and 24 bases lay between the germline ends. CDR3: CATSRGGFERSQETQYF. CDR3 nucleotides: TGTGCCACCAGCCGAGGCGGGTTCGAGCGGTCCCAGGAGACCCAGTACTTC.

The V call is TRBV7-6, the J call TRBJ1-1, with D unresolved. This CDR3 comprises 15 residues. Trimming left V 6 bases short and J 3 bases short, with 17 bases between. Per the germline V gene, CDR1 is SGHVS and CDR2 is FNYEAQ. CDR3 loop: CASSRSSRWDTEAFF. Written as DNA, the CDR3 is TGTGCCAGCAGTCGGAGTTCTAGGTGGGACACTGAAGCTTTCTTT.

This clone was observed a few times. The chain is built from TRBV6-1 and TRBJ2-5; D is ambiguous. The V gene lost 2 bases and the J gene lost 4 bases, with 11 bases spanning the gap. Germline V gene lookup returns CDR1 MNHNS and CDR2 SASEGT. This CDR3 is 14 amino acids long. The CDR3 is CASSESVLRETQYF. CDR3 DNA sequence: TGTGCCAGCAGTGAATCTGTGTTGCGAGAGACCCAGTACTTC.

The V gene is TRBV3-1 (or the pseudogene TRBV3-2), the J gene TRBJ2-5; 8 bases map to TRBD1. Germline CDR1 and CDR2: LGHDT and YNNKEL (reference sequence). The CDR3 contains 16 residues. V gave up 1 base and J gave up 2 bases; unmatched junction bases: 6. This chain's CDR3 is CASSQVDRGSQETQYF. CDR3 DNA sequence: TGTGCCAGCAGCCAAGTAGACAGGGGCTCTCAAGAGACCCAGTACTTC.